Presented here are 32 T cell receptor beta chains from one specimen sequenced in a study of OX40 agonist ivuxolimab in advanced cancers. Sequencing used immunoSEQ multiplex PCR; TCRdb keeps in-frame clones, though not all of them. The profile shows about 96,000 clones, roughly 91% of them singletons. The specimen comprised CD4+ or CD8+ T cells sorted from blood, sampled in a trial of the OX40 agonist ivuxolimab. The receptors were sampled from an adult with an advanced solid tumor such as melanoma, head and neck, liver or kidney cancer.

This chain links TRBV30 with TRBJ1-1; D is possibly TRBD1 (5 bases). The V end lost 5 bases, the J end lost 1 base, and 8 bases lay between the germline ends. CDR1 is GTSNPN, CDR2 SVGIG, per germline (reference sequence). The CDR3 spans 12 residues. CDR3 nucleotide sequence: TGTGCCTGGGGGGGGTGGAACACTGAAGCTTTCTTT. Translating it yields CAWGGWNTEAFF.

CDR3 in amino acids: CASSLQGAVSEAFF. The CDR3 DNA follows: TGTGCCAGCAGCCTACAGGGGGCGGTCTCTGAAGCTTTCTTT. The chain is built from TRBV7-9 and TRBJ1-1; 9 bases align to TRBD1. The CDR3 totals 14 residues. V was clipped by 5 bases and J by 6 bases; unmatched bases: 7. Germline CDR1 reads SEHNR; CDR2 reads FQNEAQ (reference sequence).

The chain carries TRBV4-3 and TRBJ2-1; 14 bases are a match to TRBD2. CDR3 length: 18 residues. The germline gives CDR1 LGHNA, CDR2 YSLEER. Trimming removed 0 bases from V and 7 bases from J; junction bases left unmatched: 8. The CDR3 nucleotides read TGCGCCAGCAGCCAAGAGTATTTCGGGACTAGCGGGAGAAATGAGCAGTTCTTC. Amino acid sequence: CASSQEYFGTSGRNEQFF.

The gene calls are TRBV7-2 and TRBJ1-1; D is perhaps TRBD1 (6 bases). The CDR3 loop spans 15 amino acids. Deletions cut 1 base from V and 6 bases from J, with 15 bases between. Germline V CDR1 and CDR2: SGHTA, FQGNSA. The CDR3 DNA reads TGTGCCAGCAGCTTAGAAGGGGGGTCTACCTCTGAAGCTTTCTTT. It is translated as CASSLEGGSTSEAFF.

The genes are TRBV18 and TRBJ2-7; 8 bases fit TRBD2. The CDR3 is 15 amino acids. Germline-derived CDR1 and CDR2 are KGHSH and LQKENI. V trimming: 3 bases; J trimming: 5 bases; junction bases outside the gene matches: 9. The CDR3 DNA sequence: TGTGCCAGCTCACCTCAAGTCGGGAGGGTCGACGAGCAGTACTTC. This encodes CASSPQVGRVDEQYF. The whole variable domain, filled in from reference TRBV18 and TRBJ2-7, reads NAGVMQNPRHLVRRRGQEARLRCSPMKGHSHVYWYRQLPEEGLKFMVYLQKENIIDESGMPKERFSAEFPKEGPSILRIQQVVRGDSAAYFCASSPQVGRVDEQYFGPGTRLTVT.

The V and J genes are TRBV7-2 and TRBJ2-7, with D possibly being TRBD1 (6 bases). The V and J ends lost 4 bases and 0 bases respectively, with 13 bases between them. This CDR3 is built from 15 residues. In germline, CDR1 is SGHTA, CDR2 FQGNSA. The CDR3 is CASSSAGQSSYEQYF. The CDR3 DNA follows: TGTGCCAGCAGCTCAGCAGGACAGAGCTCCTACGAGCAGTACTTC.

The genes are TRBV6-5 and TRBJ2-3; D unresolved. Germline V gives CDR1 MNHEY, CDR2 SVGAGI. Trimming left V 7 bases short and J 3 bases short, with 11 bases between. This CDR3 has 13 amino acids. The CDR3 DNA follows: TGTGCCAGCACATCTCCTGGGACAGATACGCAGTATTTT. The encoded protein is CASTSPGTDTQYF.

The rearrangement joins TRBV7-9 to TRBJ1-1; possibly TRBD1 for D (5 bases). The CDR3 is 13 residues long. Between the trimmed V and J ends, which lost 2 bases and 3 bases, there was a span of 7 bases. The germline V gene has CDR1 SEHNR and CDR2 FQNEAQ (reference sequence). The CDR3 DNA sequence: TGTGCCAGCAGCTTACAGGGATACACTGAAGCTTTCTTT. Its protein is CASSLQGYTEAFF.

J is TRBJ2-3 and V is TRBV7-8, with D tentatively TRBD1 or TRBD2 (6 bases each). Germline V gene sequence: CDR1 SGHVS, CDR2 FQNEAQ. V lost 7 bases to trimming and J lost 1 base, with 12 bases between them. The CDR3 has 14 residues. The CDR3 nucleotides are TGTGCCAGCACCTCAAGGGGGGGCACAGATACGCAGTATTTT. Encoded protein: CASTSRGGTDTQYF.

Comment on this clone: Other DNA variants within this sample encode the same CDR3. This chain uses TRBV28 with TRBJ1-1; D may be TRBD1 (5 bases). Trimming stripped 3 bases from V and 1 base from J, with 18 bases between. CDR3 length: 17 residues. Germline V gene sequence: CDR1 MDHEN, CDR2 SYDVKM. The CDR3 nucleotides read TGTGCCAGCAGTTTGCCCCGGACAAACAGGCCGAACACTGAAGCTTTCTTT. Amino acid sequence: CASSLPRTNRPNTEAFF.

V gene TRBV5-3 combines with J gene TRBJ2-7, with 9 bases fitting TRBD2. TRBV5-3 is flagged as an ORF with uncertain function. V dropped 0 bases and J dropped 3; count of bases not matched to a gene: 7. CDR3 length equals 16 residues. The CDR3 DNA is TGTGCCAGAAGCTTGGAACTGGAGCGGGGGGTCTACGAGCAGTACTTC. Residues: CARSLELERGVYEQYF.

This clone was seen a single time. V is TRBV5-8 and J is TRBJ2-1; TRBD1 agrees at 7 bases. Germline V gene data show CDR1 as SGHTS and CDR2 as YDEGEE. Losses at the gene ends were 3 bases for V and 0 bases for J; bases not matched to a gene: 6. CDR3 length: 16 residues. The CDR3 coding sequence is TGTGCCAGCAGCTCGATCCAGGGGGTCTCCTACAATGAGCAGTTCTTC. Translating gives CASSSIQGVSYNEQFF.

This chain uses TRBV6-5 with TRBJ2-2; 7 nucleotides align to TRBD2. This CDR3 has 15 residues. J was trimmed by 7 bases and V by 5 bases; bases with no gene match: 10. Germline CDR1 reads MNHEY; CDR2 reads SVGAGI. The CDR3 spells CASSPMGGRHGELFF. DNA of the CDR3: TGTGCCAGCAGTCCCATGGGAGGGCGCCACGGGGAGCTGTTTTTT.

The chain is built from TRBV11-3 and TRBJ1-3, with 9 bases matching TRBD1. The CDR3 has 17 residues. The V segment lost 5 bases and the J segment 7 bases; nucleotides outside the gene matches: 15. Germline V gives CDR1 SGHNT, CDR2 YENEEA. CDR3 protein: CASSAQPFRDRENTIYF. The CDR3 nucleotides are TGTGCCAGCAGCGCCCAGCCATTCCGGGACAGGGAGAACACCATATATTTT.

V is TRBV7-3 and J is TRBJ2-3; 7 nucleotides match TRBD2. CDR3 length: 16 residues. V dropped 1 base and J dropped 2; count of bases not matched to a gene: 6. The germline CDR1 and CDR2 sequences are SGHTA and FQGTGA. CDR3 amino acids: CASSLIGGLVTDTQYF. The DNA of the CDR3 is TGTGCCAGCAGCTTAATTGGAGGACTAGTCACAGATACGCAGTATTTT. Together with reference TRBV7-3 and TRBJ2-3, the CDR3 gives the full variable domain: GAGVSQTPSNKVTEKGKYVELRCDPISGHTALYWYRQSLGQGPEFLIYFQGTGAADDSGLPNDRFFAVRPEGSVSTLKIQRTERGDSAVYLCASSLIGGLVTDTQYFGPGTRLTVL.

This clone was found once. In nucleotides, the CDR3 is TGCGCCAGCAGCTTGGAGTCCCCGACCTCGAACACTGAAGCTTTCTTT. Amino acid sequence: CASSLESPTSNTEAFF. The chain links TRBV5-1 to TRBJ1-1; D gene unclear. Deletions cut 0 bases from V and 1 base from J, with 13 bases between. The CDR3 covers 16 residues. Germline values: CDR1 SGHRS, CDR2 YFSETQ.

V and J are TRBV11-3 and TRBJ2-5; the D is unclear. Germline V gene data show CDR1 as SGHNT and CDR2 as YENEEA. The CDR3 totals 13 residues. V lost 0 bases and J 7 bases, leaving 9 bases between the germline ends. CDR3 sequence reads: CASSLDGEGTQYF. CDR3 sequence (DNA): TGTGCCAGCAGCTTAGATGGGGAAGGGACCCAGTACTTC.

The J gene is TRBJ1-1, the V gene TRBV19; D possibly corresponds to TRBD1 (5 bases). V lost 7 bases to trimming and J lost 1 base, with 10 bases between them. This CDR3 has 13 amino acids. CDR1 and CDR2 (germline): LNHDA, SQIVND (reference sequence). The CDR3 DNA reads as TGTGCCAGTAAAGGGACGGCGAACACTGAAGCTTTCTTT. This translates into CASKGTANTEAFF.

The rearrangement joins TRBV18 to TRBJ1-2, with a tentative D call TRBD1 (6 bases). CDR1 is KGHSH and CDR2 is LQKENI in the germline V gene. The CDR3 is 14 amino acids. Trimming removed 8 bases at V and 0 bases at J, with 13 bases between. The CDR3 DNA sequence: TGTGCCAGCCAAACAGGGCTATCTAACTATGGCTACACCTTC. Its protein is CASQTGLSNYGYTF.

In DNA, the CDR3 is TGTGCCAGCAGCCCAGCTGGGTGGGAGGGAGAGACCCAGTACTTC. It encodes CASSPAGWEGETQYF. The chain couples TRBV7-2 to TRBJ2-5; 7 nucleotides align to TRBD2. Germline lookup yields CDR1 SGHTA and CDR2 FQGNSA. V shed 5 bases and J 4 bases; nucleotides not matched to a gene: 10. The CDR3 has 15 residues. The variable domain in full, completed from reference TRBV7-2 and TRBJ2-5, reads GAGVSQSPSNKVTEKGKDVELRCDPISGHTALYWYRQSLGQGLEFLIYFQGNSAPDKSGLPSDRFSAERTGGSVSTLTIQRTQQEDSAVYLCASSPAGWEGETQYFGPGTRLLVL.

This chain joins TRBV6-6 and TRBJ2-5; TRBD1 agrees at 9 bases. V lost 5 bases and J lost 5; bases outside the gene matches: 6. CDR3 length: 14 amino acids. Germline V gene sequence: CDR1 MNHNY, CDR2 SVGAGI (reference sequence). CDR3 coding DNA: TGTGCCAGCAGTCGGACAGGGGCTCGGGAGACCCAGTACTTC. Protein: CASSRTGARETQYF.

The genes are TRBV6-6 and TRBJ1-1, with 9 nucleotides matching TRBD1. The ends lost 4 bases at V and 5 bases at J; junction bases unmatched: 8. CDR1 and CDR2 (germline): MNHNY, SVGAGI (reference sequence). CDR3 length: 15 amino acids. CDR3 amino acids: CASSLPQGAATEAFF. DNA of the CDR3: TGTGCCAGCAGTTTACCACAGGGGGCGGCTACTGAAGCTTTCTTT.

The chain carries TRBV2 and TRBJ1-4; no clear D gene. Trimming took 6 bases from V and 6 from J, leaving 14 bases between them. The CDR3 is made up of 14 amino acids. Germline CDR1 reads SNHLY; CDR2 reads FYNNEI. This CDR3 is CASSSGQGYEKLFF. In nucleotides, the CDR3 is TGTGCCAGCAGCTCGGGCCAAGGCTATGAAAAACTGTTTTTT.

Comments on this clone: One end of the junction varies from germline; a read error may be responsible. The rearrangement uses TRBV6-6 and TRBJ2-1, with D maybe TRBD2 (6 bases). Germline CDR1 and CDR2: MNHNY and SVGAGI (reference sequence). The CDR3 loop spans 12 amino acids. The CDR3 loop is CASSSGGRDWVF. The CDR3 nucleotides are TGTGCCAGCAGTTCCGGGGGTAGGGACTGGGTCTTC.

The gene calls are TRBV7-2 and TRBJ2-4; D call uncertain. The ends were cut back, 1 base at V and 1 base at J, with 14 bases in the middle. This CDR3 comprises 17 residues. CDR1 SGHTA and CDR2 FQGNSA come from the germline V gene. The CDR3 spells CASSLVGLSMAKNIQYF. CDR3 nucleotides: TGTGCCAGCAGCTTAGTAGGATTAAGCATGGCCAAAAACATTCAGTACTTC.

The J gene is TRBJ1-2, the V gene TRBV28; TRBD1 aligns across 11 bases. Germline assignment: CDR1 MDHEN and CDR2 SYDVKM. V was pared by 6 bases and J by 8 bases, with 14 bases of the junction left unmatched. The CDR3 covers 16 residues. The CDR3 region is CASSSKGQGALRGYTF. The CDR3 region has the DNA TGTGCCAGCAGCTCGAAAGGACAGGGGGCGTTGAGGGGCTACACCTTC.

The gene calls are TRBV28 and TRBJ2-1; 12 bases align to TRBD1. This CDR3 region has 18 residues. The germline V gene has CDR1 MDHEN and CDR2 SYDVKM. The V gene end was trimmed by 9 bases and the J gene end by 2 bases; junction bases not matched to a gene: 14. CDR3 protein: CASIRDRGRREAYNEQFF. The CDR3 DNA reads TGTGCCAGTATCCGGGACAGGGGGCGCCGGGAAGCCTACAATGAGCAGTTCTTC.

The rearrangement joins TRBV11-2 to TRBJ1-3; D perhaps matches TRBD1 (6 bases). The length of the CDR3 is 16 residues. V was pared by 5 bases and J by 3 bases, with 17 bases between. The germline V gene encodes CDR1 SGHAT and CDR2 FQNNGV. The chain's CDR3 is CASSPRGGSDGNTIYF. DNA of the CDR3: TGTGCCAGCAGCCCTCGCGGGGGCTCGGATGGAAACACCATATATTTT.

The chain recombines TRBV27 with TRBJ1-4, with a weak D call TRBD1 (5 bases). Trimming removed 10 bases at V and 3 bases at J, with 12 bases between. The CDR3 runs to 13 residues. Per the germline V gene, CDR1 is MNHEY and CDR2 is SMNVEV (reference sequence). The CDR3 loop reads CATAGISNEKLFF. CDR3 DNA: TGTGCCACCGCAGGGATATCTAATGAAAAACTGTTTTTT.

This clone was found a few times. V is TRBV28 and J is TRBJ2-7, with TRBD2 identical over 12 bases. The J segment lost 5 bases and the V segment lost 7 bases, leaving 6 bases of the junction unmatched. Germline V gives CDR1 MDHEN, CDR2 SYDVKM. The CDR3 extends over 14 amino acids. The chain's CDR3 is CASTRTSGTDEQYF. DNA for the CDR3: TGTGCCAGCACGAGGACTAGCGGGACCGACGAGCAGTACTTC.

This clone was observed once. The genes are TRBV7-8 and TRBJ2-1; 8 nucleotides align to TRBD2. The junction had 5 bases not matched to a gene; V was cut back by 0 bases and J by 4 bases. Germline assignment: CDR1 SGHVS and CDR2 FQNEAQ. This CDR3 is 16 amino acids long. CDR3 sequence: CASSLARVAGYNEQFF. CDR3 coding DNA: TGTGCCAGCAGCTTAGCGAGGGTAGCGGGGTACAATGAGCAGTTCTTC. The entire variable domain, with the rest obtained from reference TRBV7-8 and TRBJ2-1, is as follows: GAGVSQSPRYKVAKRGQDVALRCDPISGHVSLFWYQQALGQGPEFLTYFQNEAQLDKSGLPSDRFFAERPEGSVSTLKIQRTQQEDSAVYLCASSLARVAGYNEQFFGPGTRLTVL.

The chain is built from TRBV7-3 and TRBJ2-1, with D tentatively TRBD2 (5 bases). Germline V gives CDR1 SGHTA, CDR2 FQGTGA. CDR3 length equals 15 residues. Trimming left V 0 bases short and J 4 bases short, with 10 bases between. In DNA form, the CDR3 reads TGTGCCAGCAGCTTAACCGGACTGGGTTACAATGAGCAGTTCTTC. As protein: CASSLTGLGYNEQFF. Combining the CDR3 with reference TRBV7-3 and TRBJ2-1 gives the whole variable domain GAGVSQTPSNKVTEKGKYVELRCDPISGHTALYWYRQSLGQGPEFLIYFQGTGAADDSGLPNDRFFAVRPEGSVSTLKIQRTERGDSAVYLCASSLTGLGYNEQFFGPGTRLTVL.